The rows below give T cell receptor beta chains drawn from one sample of a study of blood T cell repertoires in COVID-19. Sequenced by immunoSEQ multiplex PCR; TCRdb stores in-frame clones only, minus some. The repertoire holds approximately 200,000 clones, with less than 90% as singletons. The sample taken for sequencing was peripheral blood. Source of these receptors: a man between 40 and 49 years old with active or convalescent COVID-19. The CDR3 runs from the conserved cysteine through the conserved F or W. A D gene is named only where the DNA matches it firmly.

>TRBD1|TRBV4-1
CASRPQTRDSAHEQYF
>NA|TRBV2
CASSPRQSVNTEAFF
>TRBD1|TRBV6-5
CASSKTGVSYEQYF
>NA|TRBV12-3/TRBV12-4
CASAGDDYGYTF
>NA|TRBV2
CASIKDRPVEAFF
>TRBD2|TRBV9
CAGKRENNEQYF
>NA|TRBV5-4
CASSARQVRSYEQYF
>TRBD1|TRBV5-4
CASSWGTGGNSNQPQHF
>TRBD1|TRBV13
CASSFWDRGGHEQYF
>NA|TRBV21-1
CASSSPHYEQYF
>TRBD1|TRBV7-9
CASSLAVGGTYNSPLHF
>TRBD1|TRBV9
CASSVATGSGYTF
>TRBD2|TRBV4-1
CASSPDPGLAGGSEQYF
>NA|TRBV28
CASSSGVRGSQPQHF
>TRBD1|TRBV19
CASSPGQGSMNTEAFF
>NA|TRBV6-2/TRBV6-3
CASSYGGILNTEAFF
>NA|TRBV5-1
CASSLAGDTSTDTQYF